The 21 T cell receptor beta chains given below trace back to one sample, sequenced in a study of blood T cells in healthy people across ages. A second about 7 to 12 cycle PCR used barcoded and J-beta primers. TCRdb re-derived calls from the 5' RACE reads in MiXCR, one entry per CDR3 protein. The table lists about 1.8 million distinct CDR3 sequences, roughly 52% of them singletons. What was sequenced was blood. The receptors come from a woman between 40 and 50 years old in good health.

In this sample, this clonotype turned up a few times. The CDR3 is CASSSDRGLLYEQYF. In DNA, the CDR3 is TGTGCCAGCAGTTCCGACAGGGGGCTCCTCTACGAGCAGTACTTC. This chain links TRBV6-5 with TRBJ2-7; 10 positions agree with TRBD1. Germline lookup yields CDR1 MNHEY and CDR2 SVGAGI. The V gene end was trimmed by 4 bases and the J gene end by 3 bases; junction bases not matched to a gene: 6. The CDR3 has 15 residues.

The gene calls are TRBV5-6 and TRBJ2-5; TRBD1 is a possible D gene (6 bases). Deletions cut 4 bases from V and 6 bases from J, with 19 bases between. This CDR3 region has 15 residues. From germline, CDR1 is SGHDT and CDR2 YYEEEE. The CDR3 here is CASSDGQLGLKTQYF. The CDR3 nucleotides read TGTGCCAGCAGCGATGGACAGCTAGGTTTGAAGACCCAGTACTTC.

This clonotype was counted a few times. The rearrangement uses TRBV12-3 or TRBV12-4 and TRBJ2-1, with unresolved D. The V end lost 7 bases, the J end lost 0 bases, and 7 bases lay between the germline ends. This CDR3 is 13 amino acids long. DNA of the CDR3: TGTGCCAGCACGGTTGACTCCTACAATGAGCAGTTCTTC. Residues: CASTVDSYNEQFF.

The V gene is TRBV20-1, the J gene TRBJ1-2; D not resolved. V lost 0 bases, J lost 4 bases, and 12 bases lay in between. CDR1 and CDR2 from the germline V gene are DFQATT and SNEGSKA (reference sequence). The CDR3 has 14 residues. Here the CDR3 DNA reads TGCAGTGCTAGAGATCCAGTTCGGGCCTATGGCTACACCTTC. This sequence encodes CSARDPVRAYGYTF.

The chain links TRBV29-1 to TRBJ2-3, with TRBD1 identical over 9 bases. Germline CDR1 and CDR2: SQVTM and ANQGSEA. The CDR3 length is 14 residues. With 8 bases clipped from V and 0 bases from J, the junction kept 6 bases outside the gene matches. This CDR3 is CSIAGTGSTDTQYF. CDR3 in DNA: TGCAGCATCGCCGGGACAGGGAGCACAGATACGCAGTATTTT.

The rearrangement links TRBV29-1 to TRBJ2-1; the D gene is possibly TRBD1 (6 bases). Trimming removed 4 bases from V and 8 bases from J, with 12 bases in between. The CDR3 has 12 residues. From germline, CDR1 is SQVTM and CDR2 ANQGSEA. Written as DNA, the CDR3 is TGCAGCGTTGGTGACAGGAGGTATGAGCAGTTCTTC. This gives the protein CSVGDRRYEQFF.

The chain is built from TRBV13 and TRBJ2-5; D is undetermined. From germline, CDR1 is PRHDT and CDR2 FYEKMQ (reference sequence). V lost 3 bases and J 7 bases, leaving 9 bases between the germline ends. The CDR3 sequence is 12 residues long. CDR3 DNA: TGTGCCAGCAGCTTTGTGGACGCGACCCAGTACTTC. It encodes CASSFVDATQYF.

This clonotype occurred a few times. This chain uses TRBV7-9 with TRBJ2-1; 13 bases match TRBD2. The CDR3 consists of 15 residues. V was clipped by 4 bases and J by 8 bases; unmatched bases: 5. Germline V gives CDR1 SEHNR, CDR2 FQNEAQ (reference sequence). In DNA, the CDR3 is TGTGCCAGCAGCTCGGGACTAGCGGGGTCTTATGAGCAGTTCTTC. Translated: CASSSGLAGSYEQFF.

The rearrangement uses TRBV7-9 and TRBJ1-6; TRBD1 aligns across 8 bases. With 6 bases clipped from V and 10 bases from J, the junction kept 11 bases outside the gene matches. This CDR3 is built from 15 residues. CDR1 and CDR2 from the germline V gene are SEHNR and FQNEAQ (reference sequence). The CDR3, as DNA: TGTGCCAGCAGTACCGGGACAGGTCTTTCATCACCCCTCCACTTT. Translation gives CASSTGTGLSSPLHF.

This chain links TRBV6-2 or TRBV6-3 with TRBJ2-7, with D possibly matching TRBD2 (7 bases). Per germline, CDR1 MNHEY and CDR2 SVGEGT. The germline V and J ends were trimmed by 6 bases and 6 bases, with 12 bases remaining between them. The length of the CDR3 is 12 residues. DNA for the CDR3: TGTGCCAGCAGAACGGGGGGCGTCGAGCAGTACTTC. Protein: CASRTGGVEQYF.

This rearrangement joins TRBV28 to TRBJ2-1, with D perhaps TRBD1 or TRBD2 (5 bases each). The CDR3 has 14 residues. CDR1 is MDHEN and CDR2 is SYDVKM in the germline V gene. Trimming pared 7 bases from V and 3 bases from J, leaving 13 bases between. CDR3 in amino acids: CASIPGGGYNEQFF. For the CDR3, the DNA is TGTGCCAGCATTCCGGGTGGGGGCTACAATGAGCAGTTCTTC.

The chain combines TRBV2 with TRBJ1-1, with D hard to call. V lost 2 bases and J 4 bases, leaving 14 bases between the germline ends. Germline CDR1 reads SNHLY; CDR2 reads FYNNEI. This CDR3 comprises 15 residues. The DNA for the CDR3 is TGTGCCAGCAGTGAATTAGGGTCAGTTAGCACTGAAGCTTTCTTT. Translating gives CASSELGSVSTEAFF.

The V and J genes are TRBV12-3 or TRBV12-4 and TRBJ2-5, with 12 bases aligning to TRBD2. The CDR3 contains 19 residues. Trimming took 2 bases from V and 1 from J; bases not matched to a gene: 11. CDR3 amino acids: CASSLKLLTSGGIQETQYF. The CDR3 DNA sequence: TGTGCCAGCAGTTTAAAACTTCTAACTAGCGGGGGGATCCAAGAGACCCAGTACTTC.

The chain carries TRBV5-1 and TRBJ2-3; D might be TRBD2 (6 bases). Trimming shortened V by 4 bases and J by 3 bases, and 15 bases separated the two germline ends. Germline CDR1 reads SGHRS; CDR2 reads YFSETQ. The CDR3 runs to 15 residues. The CDR3: CASSPREVNTDTQYF. CDR3 nucleotides: TGCGCCAGCAGCCCCAGGGAGGTCAATACAGATACGCAGTATTTT.

The chain uses TRBV7-3 and TRBJ2-1; TRBD2 aligns across 15 bases. Germline values: CDR1 SGHTA, CDR2 FQGTGA. J gave up 13 bases and V 4 bases, and 14 bases lay outside the gene matches. This CDR3 spans 17 amino acids. This CDR3 reads CASSSGLAGGFEETQFF. The CDR3 nucleotides are TGTGCCAGCAGCTCCGGACTAGCGGGGGGGTTTGAGGAGACCCAGTTCTTC.

J is TRBJ2-4 and V is TRBV4-1; TRBD1 agrees at 11 bases. The CDR3 has 21 amino acids. Germline V CDR1 and CDR2: MGHRA, YSYEKL. J gave up 0 bases and V 0 bases, and 13 bases lay outside the gene matches. CDR3: CASSQDGRGTGGGIAKNIQYF. The DNA of the CDR3 is TGCGCCAGCAGCCAAGATGGCCGGGGGACAGGGGGTGGAATAGCCAAAAACATTCAGTACTTC.

In this sample, this clonotype turned up a few times. This chain links TRBV20-1 with TRBJ1-4; no definite D call. V lost 1 base and J 7 bases, leaving 1 base between the germline ends. Germline V gives CDR1 DFQATT, CDR2 SNEGSKA (reference sequence). The CDR3 runs to 10 residues. The CDR3 region is CSARGEKLFF. The CDR3 DNA follows: TGCAGTGCTAGAGGTGAAAAACTGTTTTTT.

This clonotype was observed a few times. The chain couples TRBV3-1 to TRBJ2-5; no definite D call. V lost 0 bases, J lost 1 base, and 6 bases lay in between. Germline assignment: CDR1 LGHDT and CDR2 YNNKEL (reference sequence). The CDR3 is 14 amino acids. The CDR3 region has the DNA TGTGCCAGCAGCCAAGACCCCTTCCAAGAGACCCAGTACTTC. The encoded protein is CASSQDPFQETQYF.

This clonotype was detected a few times. The genes are TRBV6-2 or TRBV6-3 and TRBJ2-5; tentative D call: TRBD1 (6 bases). Trimming pared 6 bases from V and 2 bases from J, leaving 16 bases between. The CDR3 runs to 15 residues. Germline V gene lookup returns CDR1 MNHEY and CDR2 SVGEGT. CDR3 coding DNA: TGTGCCAGCAGCCCCTATCAGGGGTTTCAAGAGACCCAGTACTTC. Its translation: CASSPYQGFQETQYF.

On this clonotype: Relative to the germline gene, one junction end is altered; a read error may explain this. The chain couples TRBV6-2 or TRBV6-3 to TRBJ2-5; the D call may be TRBD1 or TRBD2 (5 bases each). This CDR3 is 12 amino acids long. Germline loops: CDR1 MNHEY, CDR2 SVGEGT. CDR3 DNA: TGTGCCAGCAATTACGGGGCGGAGACCCAGTACTTC. Its protein product is CASNYGAETQYF.

This clonotype was recorded a few times. This chain joins TRBV6-1 and TRBJ2-7, with a tentative D call TRBD1 (6 bases). The V gene lost 2 bases and the J gene lost 6 bases, with 20 bases spanning the gap. The germline V gene encodes CDR1 MNHNS and CDR2 SASEGT. The CDR3 sequence is 16 residues long. The CDR3 DNA reads TGTGCCAGCAGTGAATGGGGGCCAGACTCGTCTGGCGAGCAGTACTTC. Protein: CASSEWGPDSSGEQYF.